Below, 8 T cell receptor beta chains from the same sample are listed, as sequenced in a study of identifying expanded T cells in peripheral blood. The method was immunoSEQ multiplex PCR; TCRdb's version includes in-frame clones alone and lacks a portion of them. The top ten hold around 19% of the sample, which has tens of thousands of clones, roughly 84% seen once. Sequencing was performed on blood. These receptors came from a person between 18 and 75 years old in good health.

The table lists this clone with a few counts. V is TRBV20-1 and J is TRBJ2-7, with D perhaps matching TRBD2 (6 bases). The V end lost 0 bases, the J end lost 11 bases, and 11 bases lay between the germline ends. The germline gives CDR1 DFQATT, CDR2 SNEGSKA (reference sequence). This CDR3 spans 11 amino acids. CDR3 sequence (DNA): TGCAGTGCTAGAGATAACTCGGGGGAGTACTTC. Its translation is CSARDNSGEYF.

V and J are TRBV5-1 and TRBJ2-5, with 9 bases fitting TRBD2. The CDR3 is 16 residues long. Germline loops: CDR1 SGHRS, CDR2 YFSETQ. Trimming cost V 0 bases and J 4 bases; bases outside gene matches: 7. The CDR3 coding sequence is TGCGCCAGCAGCTTGGACCCTAGCGGGAATAGAGAGACCCAGTACTTC. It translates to CASSLDPSGNRETQYF.

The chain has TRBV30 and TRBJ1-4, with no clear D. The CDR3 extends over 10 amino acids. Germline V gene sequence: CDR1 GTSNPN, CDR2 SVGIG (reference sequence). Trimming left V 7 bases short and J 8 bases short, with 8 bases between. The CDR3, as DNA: TGTGCCTCCCAACAGGAAAAACTGTTTTTT. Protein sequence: CASQQEKLFF. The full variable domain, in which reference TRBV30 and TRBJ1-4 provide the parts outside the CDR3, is SQTIHQWPATLVQPVGSPLSLECTVEGTSNPNLYWYRQAAGRGLQLLFYSVGIGQISSEVPQNLSASRPQDRQFILSSKKLLLSDSGFYLCASQQEKLFFGSGTQLSVL.

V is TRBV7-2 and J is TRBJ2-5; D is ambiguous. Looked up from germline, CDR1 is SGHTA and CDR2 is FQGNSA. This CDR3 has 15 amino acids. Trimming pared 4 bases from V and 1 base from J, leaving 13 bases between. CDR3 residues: CASSWGKGIQETQYF. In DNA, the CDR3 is TGTGCCAGCAGCTGGGGAAAGGGTATCCAAGAGACCCAGTACTTC.

The CDR3 nucleotides read TGTGCCACTTTAAGGATGGGGGCGACCACGAACACTGAAGCTTTCTTT. Its protein is CATLRMGATTNTEAFF. The chain joins TRBV28 to TRBJ1-1, with D perhaps matching TRBD1 (6 bases). Trimming stripped 10 bases from V and 1 base from J, with 22 bases between. CDR3 length: 16 residues. The germline V gene encodes CDR1 MDHEN and CDR2 SYDVKM.

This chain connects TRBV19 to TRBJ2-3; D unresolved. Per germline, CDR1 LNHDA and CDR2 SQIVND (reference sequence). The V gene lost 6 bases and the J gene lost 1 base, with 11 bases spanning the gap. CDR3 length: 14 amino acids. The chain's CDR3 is CASSPNVGTDTQYF. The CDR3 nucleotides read TGTGCCAGTAGCCCCAACGTCGGCACAGATACGCAGTATTTT.

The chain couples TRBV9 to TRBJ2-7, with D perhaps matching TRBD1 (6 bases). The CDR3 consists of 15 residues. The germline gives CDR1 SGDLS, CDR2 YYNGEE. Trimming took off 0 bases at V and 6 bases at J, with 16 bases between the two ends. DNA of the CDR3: TGTGCCAGCAGCGTAGGTGGGGGCGCGGTTACCGAGCAGTACTTC. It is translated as CASSVGGGAVTEQYF. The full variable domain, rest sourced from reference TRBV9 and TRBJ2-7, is DSGVTQTPKHLITATGQRVTLRCSPRSGDLSVYWYQQSLDQGLQFLIQYYNGEERAKGNILERFSAQQFPDLHSELNLSSLELGDSALYFCASSVGGGAVTEQYFGPGTRLTVT.

The CDR3 loop is CASSSDGGTQYF. DNA of the CDR3: TGTGCCAGCAGCTCCGACGGGGGGACGCAGTATTTT. V and J are TRBV5-4 and TRBJ2-3, with 7 bases aligning to TRBD2. J lost 9 bases, V lost 3 bases, and 4 bases had no gene match. CDR1 and CDR2 from the germline V gene are SGHNT and YYREEE (reference sequence). The CDR3 consists of 12 residues.